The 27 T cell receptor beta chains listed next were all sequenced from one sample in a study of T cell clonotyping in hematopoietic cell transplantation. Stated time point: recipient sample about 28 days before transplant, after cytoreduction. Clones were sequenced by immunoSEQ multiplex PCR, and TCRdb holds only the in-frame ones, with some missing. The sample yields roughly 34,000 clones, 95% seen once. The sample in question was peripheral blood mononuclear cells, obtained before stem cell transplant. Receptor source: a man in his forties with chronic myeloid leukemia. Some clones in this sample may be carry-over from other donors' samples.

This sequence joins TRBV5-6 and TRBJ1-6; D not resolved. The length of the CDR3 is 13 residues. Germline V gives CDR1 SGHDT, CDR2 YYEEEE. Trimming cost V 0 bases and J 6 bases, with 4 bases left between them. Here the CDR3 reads CASSLDTNSPLHF. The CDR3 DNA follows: TGTGCCAGCAGCTTGGACACTAATTCACCCCTCCACTTT.

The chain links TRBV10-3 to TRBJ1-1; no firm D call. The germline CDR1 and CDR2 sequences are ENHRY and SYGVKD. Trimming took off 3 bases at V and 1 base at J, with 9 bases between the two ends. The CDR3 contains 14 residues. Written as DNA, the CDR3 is TGTGCCATCAGTGAAGTAAGAACGAACACTGAAGCTTTCTTT. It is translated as CAISEVRTNTEAFF.

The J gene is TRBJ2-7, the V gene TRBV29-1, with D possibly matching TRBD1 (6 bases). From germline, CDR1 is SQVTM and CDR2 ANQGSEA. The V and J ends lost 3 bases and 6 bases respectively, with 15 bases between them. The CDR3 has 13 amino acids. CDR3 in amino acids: CSVERGGYSEQYF. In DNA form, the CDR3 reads TGCAGCGTTGAGAGAGGGGGATATTCCGAGCAGTACTTC.

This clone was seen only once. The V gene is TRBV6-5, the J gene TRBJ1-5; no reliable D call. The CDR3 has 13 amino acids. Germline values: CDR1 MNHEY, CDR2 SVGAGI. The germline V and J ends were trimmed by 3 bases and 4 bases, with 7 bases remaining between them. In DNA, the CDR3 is TGTGCCAGCAGTTATAGCCCTAATCAGCCCCAGCATTTT. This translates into CASSYSPNQPQHF.

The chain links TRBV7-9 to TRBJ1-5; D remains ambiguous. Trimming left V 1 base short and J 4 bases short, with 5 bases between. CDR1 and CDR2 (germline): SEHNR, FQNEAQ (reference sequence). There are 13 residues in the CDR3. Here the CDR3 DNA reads TGTGCCAGCAGCTTAGAATCTAATCAGCCCCAGCATTTT. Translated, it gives CASSLESNQPQHF.

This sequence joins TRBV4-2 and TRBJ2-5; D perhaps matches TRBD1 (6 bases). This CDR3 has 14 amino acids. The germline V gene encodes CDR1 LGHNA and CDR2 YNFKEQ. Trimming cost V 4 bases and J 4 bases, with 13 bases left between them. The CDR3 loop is CASSRQETGETQYF. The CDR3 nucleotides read TGTGCCAGCAGCCGTCAGGAGACAGGAGAGACCCAGTACTTC.

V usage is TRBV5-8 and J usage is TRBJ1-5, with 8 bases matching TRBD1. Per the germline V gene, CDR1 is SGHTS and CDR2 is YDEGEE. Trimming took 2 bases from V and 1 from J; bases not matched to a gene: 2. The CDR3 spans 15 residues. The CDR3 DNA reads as TGTGCCAGCAGCTTAAGACAGGGGAGCAATCAGCCCCAGCATTTT. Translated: CASSLRQGSNQPQHF.

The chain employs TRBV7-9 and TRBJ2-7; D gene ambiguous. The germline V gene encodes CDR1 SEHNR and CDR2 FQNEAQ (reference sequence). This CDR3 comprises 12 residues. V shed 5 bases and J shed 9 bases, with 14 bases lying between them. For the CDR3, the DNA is TGTGCCAGCAGCGAAGCCCATTCGGGGCAGTACTTC. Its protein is CASSEAHSGQYF.

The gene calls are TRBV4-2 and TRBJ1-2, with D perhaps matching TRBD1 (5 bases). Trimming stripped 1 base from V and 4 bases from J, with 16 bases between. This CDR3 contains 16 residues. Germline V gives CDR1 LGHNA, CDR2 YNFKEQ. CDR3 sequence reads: CASSQASTAGTYGYTF. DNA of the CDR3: TGTGCCAGCAGCCAAGCTTCTACGGCAGGGACCTATGGCTACACCTTC.

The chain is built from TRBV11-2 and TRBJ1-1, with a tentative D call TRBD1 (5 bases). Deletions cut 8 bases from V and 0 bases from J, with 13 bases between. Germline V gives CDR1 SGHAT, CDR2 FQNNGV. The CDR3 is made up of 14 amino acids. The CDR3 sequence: CASLTRALNTEAFF. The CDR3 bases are TGTGCCAGCCTGACCAGGGCTTTGAACACTGAAGCTTTCTTT.

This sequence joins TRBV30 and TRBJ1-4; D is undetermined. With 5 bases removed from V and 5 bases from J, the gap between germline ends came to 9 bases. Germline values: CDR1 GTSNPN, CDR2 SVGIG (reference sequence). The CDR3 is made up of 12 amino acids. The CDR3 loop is CAWEAENEKLFF. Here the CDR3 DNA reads TGTGCCTGGGAGGCCGAGAATGAAAAACTGTTTTTT.

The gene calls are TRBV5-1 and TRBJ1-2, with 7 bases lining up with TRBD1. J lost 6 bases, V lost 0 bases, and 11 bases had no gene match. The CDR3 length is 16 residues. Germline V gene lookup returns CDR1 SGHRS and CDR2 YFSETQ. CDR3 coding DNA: TGCGCCAGCAGCTTGGGGGCGACAGGGCCTGGGGATGGCTACACCTTC. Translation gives CASSLGATGPGDGYTF. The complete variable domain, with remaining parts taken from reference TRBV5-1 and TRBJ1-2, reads KAGVTQTPRYLIKTRGQQVTLSCSPISGHRSVSWYQQTPGQGLQFLFEYFSETQRNKGNFPGRFSGRQFSNSRSEMNVSTLELGDSALYLCASSLGATGPGDGYTFGSGTRLTVV.

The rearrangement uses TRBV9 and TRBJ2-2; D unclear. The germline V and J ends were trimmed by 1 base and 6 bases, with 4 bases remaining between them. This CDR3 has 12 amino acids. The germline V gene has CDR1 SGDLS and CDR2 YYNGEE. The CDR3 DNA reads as TGTGCCAGCAGCGTACTGGCCGGGGAGCTGTTTTTT. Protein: CASSVLAGELFF. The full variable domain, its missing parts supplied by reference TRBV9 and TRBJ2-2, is DSGVTQTPKHLITATGQRVTLRCSPRSGDLSVYWYQQSLDQGLQFLIQYYNGEERAKGNILERFSAQQFPDLHSELNLSSLELGDSALYFCASSVLAGELFFGEGSRLTVL.

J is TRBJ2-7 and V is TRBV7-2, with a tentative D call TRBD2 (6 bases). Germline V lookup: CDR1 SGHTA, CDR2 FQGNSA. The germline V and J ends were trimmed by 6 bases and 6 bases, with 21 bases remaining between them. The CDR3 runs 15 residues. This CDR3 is CASSLDLGREVEQYF. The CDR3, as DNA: TGTGCCAGCAGTCTTGATCTGGGCAGGGAGGTCGAGCAGTACTTC.

Here the CDR3 DNA reads TGTGCCAGCAGTTCAGGACAGGGGAAGACCCAGTACTTC. Its translation is CASSSGQGKTQYF. The chain combines TRBV28 with TRBJ2-5; 9 bases map to TRBD1. Germline assignment: CDR1 MDHEN and CDR2 SYDVKM. V gave up 4 bases and J gave up 6 bases; unmatched junction bases: 3. The CDR3 is 13 amino acids.

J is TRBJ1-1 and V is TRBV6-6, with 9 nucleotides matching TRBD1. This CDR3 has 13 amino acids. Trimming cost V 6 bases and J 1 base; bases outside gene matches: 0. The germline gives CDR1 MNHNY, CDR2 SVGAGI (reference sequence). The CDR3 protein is CASRDRGNTEAFF. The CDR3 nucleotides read TGTGCCAGCAGGGACAGGGGGAACACTGAAGCTTTCTTT.

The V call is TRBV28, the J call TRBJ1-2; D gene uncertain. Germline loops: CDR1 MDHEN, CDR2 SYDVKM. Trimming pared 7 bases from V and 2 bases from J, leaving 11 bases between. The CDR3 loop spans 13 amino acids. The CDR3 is CASNPPENYGYTF. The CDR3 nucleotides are TGTGCCAGCAACCCCCCGGAGAACTATGGCTACACCTTC.

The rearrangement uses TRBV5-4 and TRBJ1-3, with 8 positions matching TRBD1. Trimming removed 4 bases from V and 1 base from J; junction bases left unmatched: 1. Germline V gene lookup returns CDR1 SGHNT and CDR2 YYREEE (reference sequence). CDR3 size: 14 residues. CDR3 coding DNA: TGTGCCAGCAGCCGACAGGGGTCTGGAAACACCATATATTTT. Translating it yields CASSRQGSGNTIYF.

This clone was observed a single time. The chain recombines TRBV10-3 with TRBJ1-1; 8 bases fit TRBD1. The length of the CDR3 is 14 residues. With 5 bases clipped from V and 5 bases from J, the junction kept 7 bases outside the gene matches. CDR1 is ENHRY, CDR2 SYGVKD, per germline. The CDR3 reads CAISPDRGRTEAFF. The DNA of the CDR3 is TGTGCCATCAGTCCCGACAGGGGAAGGACTGAAGCTTTCTTT.

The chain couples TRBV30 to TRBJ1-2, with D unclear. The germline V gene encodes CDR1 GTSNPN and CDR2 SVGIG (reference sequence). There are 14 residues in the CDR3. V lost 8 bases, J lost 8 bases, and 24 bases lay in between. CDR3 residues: CATNSPGQAEGYTF. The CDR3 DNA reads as TGTGCCACAAATTCACCCGGGCAGGCGGAAGGCTACACCTTC.

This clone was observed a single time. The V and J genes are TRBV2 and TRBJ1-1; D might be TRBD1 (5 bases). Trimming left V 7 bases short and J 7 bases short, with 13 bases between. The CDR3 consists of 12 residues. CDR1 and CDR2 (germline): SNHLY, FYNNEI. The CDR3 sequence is CASKILTGEAFF. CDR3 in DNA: TGTGCCAGCAAGATTTTAACAGGTGAAGCTTTCTTT.

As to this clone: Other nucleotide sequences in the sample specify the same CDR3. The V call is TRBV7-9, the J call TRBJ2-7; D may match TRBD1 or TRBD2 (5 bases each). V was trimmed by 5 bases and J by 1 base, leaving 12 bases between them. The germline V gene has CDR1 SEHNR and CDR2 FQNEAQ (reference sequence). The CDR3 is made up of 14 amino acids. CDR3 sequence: CASSPRDRSYEQYF. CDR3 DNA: TGTGCCAGCAGCCCCCGGGACCGTTCCTACGAGCAGTACTTC.

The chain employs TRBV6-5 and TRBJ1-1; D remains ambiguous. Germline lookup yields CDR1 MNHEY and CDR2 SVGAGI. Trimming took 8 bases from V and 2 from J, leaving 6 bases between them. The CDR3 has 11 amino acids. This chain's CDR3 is CASRFNTEAFF. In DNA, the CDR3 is TGTGCCAGCCGATTTAACACTGAAGCTTTCTTT.

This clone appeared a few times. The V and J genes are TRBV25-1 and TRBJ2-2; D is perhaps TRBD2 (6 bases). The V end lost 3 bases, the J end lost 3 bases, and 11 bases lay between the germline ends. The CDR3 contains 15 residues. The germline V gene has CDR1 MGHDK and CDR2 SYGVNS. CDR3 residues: CASSERGRDTGELFF. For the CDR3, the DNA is TGTGCCAGCAGTGAGCGGGGTAGGGACACCGGGGAGCTGTTTTTT.

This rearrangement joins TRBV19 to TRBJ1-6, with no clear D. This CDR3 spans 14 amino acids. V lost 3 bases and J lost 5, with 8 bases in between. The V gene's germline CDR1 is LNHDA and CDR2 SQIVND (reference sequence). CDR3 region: CASSIRQDNSPLHF. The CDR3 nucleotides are TGTGCCAGTAGTATTCGGCAAGATAATTCACCCCTCCACTTT.

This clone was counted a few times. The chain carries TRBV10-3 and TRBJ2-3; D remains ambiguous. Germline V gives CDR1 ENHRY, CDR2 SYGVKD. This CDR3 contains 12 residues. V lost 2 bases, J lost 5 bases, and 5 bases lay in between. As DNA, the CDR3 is TGTGCCATCAGTGAGACGGAAGATACGCAGTATTTT. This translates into CAISETEDTQYF.

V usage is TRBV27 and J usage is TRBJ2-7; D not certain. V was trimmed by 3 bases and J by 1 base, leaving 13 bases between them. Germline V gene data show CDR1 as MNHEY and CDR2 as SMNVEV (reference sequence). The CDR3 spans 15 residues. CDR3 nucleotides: TGTGCCAGCAGTTTTAGTCTGGTACAGTCCTACGAGCAGTACTTC. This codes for CASSFSLVQSYEQYF.